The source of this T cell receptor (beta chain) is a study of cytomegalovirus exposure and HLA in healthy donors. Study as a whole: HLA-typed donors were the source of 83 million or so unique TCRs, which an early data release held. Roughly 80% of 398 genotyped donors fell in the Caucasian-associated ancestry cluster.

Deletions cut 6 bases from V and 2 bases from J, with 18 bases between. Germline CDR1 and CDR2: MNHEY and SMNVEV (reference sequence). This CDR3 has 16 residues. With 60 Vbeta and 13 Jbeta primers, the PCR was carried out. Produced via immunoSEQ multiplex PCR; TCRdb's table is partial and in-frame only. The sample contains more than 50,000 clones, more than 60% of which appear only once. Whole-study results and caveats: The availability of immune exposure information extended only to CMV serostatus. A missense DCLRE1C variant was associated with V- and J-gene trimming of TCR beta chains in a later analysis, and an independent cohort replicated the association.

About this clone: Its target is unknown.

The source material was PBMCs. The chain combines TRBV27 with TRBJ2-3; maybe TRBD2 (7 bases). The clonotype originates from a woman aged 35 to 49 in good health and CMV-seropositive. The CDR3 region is CASSHTRGANTDTQYF. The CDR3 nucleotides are TGTGCCAGCAGCCATACTCGGGGGGCTAACACAGATACGCAGTATTTT.